The clone carrying this T cell receptor beta chain has just a few counts. As yet, its antigen is unknown. This sample was included in a study of CD8 T cells in ankylosing spondylitis. Study conclusions and caveats: Matched ankylosing spondylitis synovial fluid reportedly showed significant enrichment of disease-linked clones. In ankylosing spondylitis blood, a motif of eight highly homologous TCR beta variants appeared characteristic. Clones linked to the disease showed a CD8+ phenotype. They occurred at relatively low frequencies in peripheral blood. A number of the motif variants had already been described in reactive arthritis synovial fluid and blood.

The germline CDR1 and CDR2 sequences are SEHNR and FQNEAQ (reference sequence). V was clipped by 3 bases and J by 6 bases; unmatched bases: 5. This CDR3 spans 15 amino acids. Libraries for TCR beta were made by quantitative 5'-RACE with molecular barcodes. Each CDR3 protein gets one entry after TCRdb re-called the 5' RACE reads with MiXCR. The sample holds about 540,000 distinct CDR3 sequences, approximately 12% seen once. Sequencing was carried out using blood, either unsorted or a sorted T cell fraction (not recorded which). This receptor was obtained from a male donor with ankylosing spondylitis. The V and J genes are TRBV7-9 and TRBJ2-1; 10 nucleotides agree with TRBD2. The CDR3 protein is CASSLWLAGANEQFF. The CDR3 coding sequence is TGTGCCAGCAGCTTGTGGCTAGCGGGAGCCAATGAGCAGTTCTTC.